Each of the 6 T cell receptor beta chains below was sequenced from the same sample in a study of metastatic and nonmetastatic thyroid tumors. TCRdb re-called the PCR reads through MiXCR. The repertoire has under 30,000 clones, 4% of them found once; the top ten carry roughly 23%. All patients were treatment-naive before thyroid surgery. What was sequenced was blood. The receptors were sampled from a female donor with papillary thyroid cancer or a benign thyroid nodule (not recorded which). Some clones in this sample may be carry-over from other donors' samples.

This clone showed up just once. The germline gene is not matched at one end of the junction; a read error may be the cause. The V and J genes are TRBV28 and TRBJ1-2, with TRBD1 as a possible D gene (5 bases). CDR1 MDHEN and CDR2 SYDVKM come from the germline V gene. The CDR3 spans 14 residues. The CDR3 spells CASRGQGAYYGDTF. DNA for the CDR3: TGTGCCAGCAGGGGTCAAGGGGCGTACTATGGCGACACCTTC.

The chain recombines TRBV3-1 with TRBJ2-7; 10 bases map to TRBD2. Trimming removed 8 bases from V and 2 bases from J; junction bases left unmatched: 3. The CDR3 is 13 amino acids. Germline assignment: CDR1 LGHDT and CDR2 YNNKEL (reference sequence). CDR3 sequence (DNA): TGTGCCAGCTTACTAGCGGGAACCTACGAGCAGTACTTC. As protein: CASLLAGTYEQYF.

In its sample, this clone was seen a few times. The chain recombines TRBV9 with TRBJ2-7, with a weak D call TRBD1 (6 bases). Germline V gives CDR1 SGDLS, CDR2 YYNGEE. This CDR3 is 14 amino acids long. V was cut by 4 bases and J by 6 bases, with 17 bases left in between. The CDR3 is CASSPRDTDGEQYF. The CDR3 nucleotides read TGTGCCAGCAGCCCCCGGGACACGGACGGCGAGCAGTACTTC.

The V call is TRBV19, the J call TRBJ1-2; D is ambiguous. Per germline, CDR1 LNHDA and CDR2 SQIVND (reference sequence). V lost 1 base, J lost 3 bases, and 9 bases lay in between. CDR3 length equals 14 residues. The CDR3 DNA reads as TGTGCCAGTAGTATAGTTTTGGGATACTATGGCTACACCTTC. Its translation is CASSIVLGYYGYTF.

Many counts were recorded for this clone. This chain connects TRBV7-9 to TRBJ2-1; no reliable D call. This CDR3 comprises 12 residues. Trimming left V 1 base short and J 15 bases short, with 13 bases between. The germline CDR1 and CDR2 sequences are SEHNR and FQNEAQ (reference sequence). The CDR3 DNA reads TGTGCCAGCAGCTTAGTTGGGGAACGCTGGTTCTTC. Amino acids: CASSLVGERWFF.

Concerning this clone itself: A junction boundary mismatches the germline segment, possibly from a read error. The CDR3 sequence: CASSGSGTEAFF. For the CDR3, the DNA is TGTGCCAGCAGTGGGAGTGGGACTGAAGCATTCTTT. The rearrangement joins TRBV10-3 to TRBJ1-1; perhaps TRBD1 as D (5 bases). The germline gives CDR1 ENHRY, CDR2 SYGVKD. The CDR3 length is 12 residues.